The 7 T cell receptor beta chains presented below share a single source sample, sequenced in a study of T cells in Graves' hyperthyroidism and ophthalmopathy. RNA transcripts gave rise to amplified TCR beta CDR3 regions. The HTBI primer set was used in a first-round RT-PCR of the TCR CDR3. TCRdb re-called the multiplex PCR reads through MiXCR, storing one row per CDR3 protein. Among about 520,000 distinct CDR3 sequences listed, around a quarter were seen once. Sequenced sample: blood. The receptor source for this set is a woman in her 30s with Graves' ophthalmopathy.

This chain connects TRBV6-1 to TRBJ1-5, with D unresolved. Germline V gene lookup returns CDR1 MNHNS and CDR2 SASEGT. This CDR3 region has 14 residues. V lost 6 bases and J lost 6, with 15 bases in between. As DNA, the CDR3 is TGTGCCAGCAGCATCGGGATGGACGGTCAGCCCCAGCATTTT. The encoded protein is CASSIGMDGQPQHF.

The V and J genes are TRBV6-2 or TRBV6-3 and TRBJ1-1; D is unclear. The germline V gene encodes CDR1 MNHEY and CDR2 SVGEGT. Trimming removed 6 bases from V and 0 bases from J, with 8 bases in between. The length of the CDR3 is 13 residues. The CDR3 region is CASRPYMNTEAFF. Here the CDR3 DNA reads TGTGCCAGCAGACCTTACATGAACACTGAAGCTTTCTTT.

The table lists this clonotype with a count of one. The V and J genes are TRBV28 and TRBJ2-7; the match to TRBD1 covers 12 bases. Per germline, CDR1 MDHEN and CDR2 SYDVKM. The CDR3 covers 16 residues. J gave up 5 bases and V 6 bases, and 11 bases lay outside the gene matches. This CDR3 reads CASSTLPGTGGHEQYF. CDR3 bases: TGTGCCAGCAGCACCCTACCAGGGACAGGGGGCCACGAGCAGTACTTC.

The chain links TRBV12-5 to TRBJ1-1, with unresolved D. The CDR3 contains 12 residues. Germline V gene sequence: CDR1 LGHNT, CDR2 FRNRAP. Between the trimmed V and J ends, which lost 3 bases and 10 bases, there was a span of 12 bases. The CDR3 bases are TGTGCTAGTGGTTTCTATCGCACCGGAGCTTTCTTT. It codes for CASGFYRTGAFF. Using reference TRBV12-5 and TRBJ1-1 for the parts outside the CDR3, the full variable domain is DARVTQTPRHKVTEMGQEVTMRCQPILGHNTVFWYRQTMMQGLELLAYFRNRAPLDDSGMPKDRFSAEMPDATLATLKIQPSEPRDSAVYFCASGFYRTGAFFGQGTRLTVV.

This clonotype was picked up many times. The chain is built from TRBV14 and TRBJ1-1; TRBD1 might be the D (6 bases). Trimming took off 3 bases at V and 4 bases at J, with 9 bases between the two ends. Germline CDR1 is SGHDN and CDR2 is FVKESK. CDR3 length equals 13 residues. CDR3 protein: CASSHGGGTEAFF. DNA for the CDR3: TGTGCCAGCAGCCACGGGGGCGGCACTGAAGCTTTCTTT.

This clonotype occurred many times. The rearrangement uses TRBV12-3 or TRBV12-4 and TRBJ2-5, with TRBD2 identical over 9 bases. V dropped 3 bases and J dropped 1; count of bases not matched to a gene: 15. The CDR3 is 19 amino acids. CDR3 nucleotide sequence: TGTGCCAGCAGTTTCGGCTGGTCTCTAGCGGGGATTACCCAAGAGACCCAGTACTTC. Translation: CASSFGWSLAGITQETQYF.

A single count supports this clonotype. The gene calls are TRBV7-9 and TRBJ2-2, with a weak D call TRBD2 (6 bases). The ends were cut back, 2 bases at V and 6 bases at J, with 10 bases in the middle. Germline loops: CDR1 SEHNR, CDR2 FQNEAQ (reference sequence). This CDR3 contains 14 residues. Here the CDR3 reads CASSLKGRPGELFF. The CDR3 DNA reads as TGTGCCAGCAGCTTAAAGGGGAGGCCCGGGGAGCTGTTTTTT.